This TCR beta chain was sequenced in a study of regulatory T cells in long-lasting Graves disease. Overall study context: Over 5 years of antithyroid drugs with positive TSH receptor antibodies was taken to mean persistent Graves' disease.

For TCR beta, libraries came from iRepertoire HTBI primers and Arm-PCR of CDR3 regions. TCRdb re-derived calls from the multiplex PCR reads in MiXCR, one entry per CDR3 protein. The sample comprises 350,000 to 450,000 distinct CDR3 sequences, roughly 23% of which are singletons, and about 13% rests with the top ten. This CDR3 is 14 amino acids long. CDR1 and CDR2 (germline): GTSNPN, SVGIG (reference sequence). V lost 3 bases, J lost 5 bases, and 5 bases stayed unmatched. This clonotype occurred a few times. The antigen is undetermined. Findings and limits, study-wide: Repertoires from persistent disease leaned toward TRBV28, TRBJ1-2 and TRBJ2-5.

Time point specified: persistent/refractory GD, antithyroid drugs over 5 years with positive TRAb. Construction of the TCR library relied on RNA isolated from PBMCs. American Thyroid Association guidelines defined how Graves' disease was diagnosed. The specimen comprised peripheral blood mononuclear cells (PBMCs), sampled when the disease was refractory, from a patient treated with antithyroid drugs. This TCR came from a female donor with Graves disease. The chain recombines TRBV30 with TRBJ2-5; TRBD2 aligns across 11 bases. This CDR3 reads CAWRLAGGGETQYF. The CDR3 DNA follows: TGTGCCTGGAGATTAGCGGGGGGGGGCGAGACCCAGTACTTC.